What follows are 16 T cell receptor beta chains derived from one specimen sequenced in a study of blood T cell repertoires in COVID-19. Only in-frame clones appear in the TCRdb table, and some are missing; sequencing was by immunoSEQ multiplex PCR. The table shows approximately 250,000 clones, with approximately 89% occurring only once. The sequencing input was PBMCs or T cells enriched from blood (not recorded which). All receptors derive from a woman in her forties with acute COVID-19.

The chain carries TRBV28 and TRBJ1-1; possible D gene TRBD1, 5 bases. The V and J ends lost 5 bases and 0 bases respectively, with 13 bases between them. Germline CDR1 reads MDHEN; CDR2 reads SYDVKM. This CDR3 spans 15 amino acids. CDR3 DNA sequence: TGTGCCAGCAGTACTCCGACAGACATGAACACTGAAGCTTTCTTT. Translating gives CASSTPTDMNTEAFF.

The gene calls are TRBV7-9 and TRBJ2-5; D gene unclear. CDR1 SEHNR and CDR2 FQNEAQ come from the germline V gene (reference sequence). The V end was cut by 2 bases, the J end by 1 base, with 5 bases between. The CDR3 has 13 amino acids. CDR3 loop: CASSLYSQETQYF. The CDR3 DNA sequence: TGTGCCAGCAGCTTATACAGCCAAGAGACCCAGTACTTC.

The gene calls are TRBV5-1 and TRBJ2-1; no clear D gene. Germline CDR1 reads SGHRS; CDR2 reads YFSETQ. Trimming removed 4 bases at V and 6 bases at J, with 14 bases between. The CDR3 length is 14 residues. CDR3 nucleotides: TGCGCCAGCAGCCCGGCGGTGGGTACCAATGAGCAGTTCTTC. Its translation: CASSPAVGTNEQFF.

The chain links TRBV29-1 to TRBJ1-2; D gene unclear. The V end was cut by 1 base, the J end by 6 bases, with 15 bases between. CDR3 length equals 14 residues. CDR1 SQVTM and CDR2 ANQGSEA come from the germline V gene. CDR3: CSVEGVGGLDGYTF. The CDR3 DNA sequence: TGCAGCGTTGAAGGTGTGGGAGGTTTGGATGGCTACACCTTC.

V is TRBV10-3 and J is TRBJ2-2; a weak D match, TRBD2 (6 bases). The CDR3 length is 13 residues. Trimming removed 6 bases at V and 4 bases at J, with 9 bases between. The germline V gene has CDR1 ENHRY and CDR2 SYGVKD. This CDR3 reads CAIRRGGTGELFF. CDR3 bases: TGTGCCATCAGGCGGGGAGGCACCGGGGAGCTGTTTTTT.

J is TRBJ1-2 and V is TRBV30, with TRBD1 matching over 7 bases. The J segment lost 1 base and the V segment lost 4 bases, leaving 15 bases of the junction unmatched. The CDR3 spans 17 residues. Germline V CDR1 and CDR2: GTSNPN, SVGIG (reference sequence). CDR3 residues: CAWTHPRGLSGNYGYTF. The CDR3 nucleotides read TGTGCCTGGACACATCCTAGGGGGCTTTCGGGTAACTATGGCTACACCTTC.

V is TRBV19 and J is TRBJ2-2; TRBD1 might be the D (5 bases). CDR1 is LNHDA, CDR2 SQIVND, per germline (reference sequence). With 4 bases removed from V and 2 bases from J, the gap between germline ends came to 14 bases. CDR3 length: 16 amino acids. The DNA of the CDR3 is TGTGCCAGTAGTACCCCGCAGGGCGGAAACACCGGGGAGCTGTTTTTT. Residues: CASSTPQGGNTGELFF.

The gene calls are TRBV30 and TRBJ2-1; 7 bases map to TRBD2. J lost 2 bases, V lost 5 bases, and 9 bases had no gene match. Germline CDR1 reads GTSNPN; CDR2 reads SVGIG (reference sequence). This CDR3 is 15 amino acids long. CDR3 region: CAWDPSGLTYNEQFF. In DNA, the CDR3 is TGTGCCTGGGACCCTAGCGGCCTCACCTACAATGAGCAGTTCTTC.

Here the CDR3 DNA reads TGCGCCAGCAGTGAGTCGGTGGGGGGGGCGGATACGCAGTATTTT. Translated, it gives CASSESVGGADTQYF. J is TRBJ2-3 and V is TRBV10-1; TRBD2 might be the D (7 bases). The CDR3 runs to 15 residues. The germline V gene has CDR1 WNHNN and CDR2 SYGVQD (reference sequence). The germline V and J ends were trimmed by 0 bases and 6 bases, with 13 bases remaining between them.

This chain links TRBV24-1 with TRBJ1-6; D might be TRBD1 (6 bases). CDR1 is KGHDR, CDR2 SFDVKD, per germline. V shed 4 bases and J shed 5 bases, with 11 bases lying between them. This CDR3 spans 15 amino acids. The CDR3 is CATSEGNRDNSPLHF. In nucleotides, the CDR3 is TGTGCCACCAGTGAGGGCAACAGGGATAATTCACCCCTCCACTTT.

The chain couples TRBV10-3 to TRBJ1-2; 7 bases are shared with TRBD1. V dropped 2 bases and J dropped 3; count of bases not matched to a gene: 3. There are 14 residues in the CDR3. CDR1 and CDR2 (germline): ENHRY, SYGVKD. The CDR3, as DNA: TGTGCCATCAGTGAGACAGGGGTATACTATGGCTACACCTTC. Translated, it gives CAISETGVYYGYTF.

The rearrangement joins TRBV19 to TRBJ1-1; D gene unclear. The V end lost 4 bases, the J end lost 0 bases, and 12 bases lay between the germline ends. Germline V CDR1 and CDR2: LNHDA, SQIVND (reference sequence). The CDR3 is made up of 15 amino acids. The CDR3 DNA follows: TGTGCCAGTAGTAGCGTCCCTCGGGTGAACACTGAAGCTTTCTTT. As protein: CASSSVPRVNTEAFF. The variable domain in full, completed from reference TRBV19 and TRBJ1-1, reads DGGITQSPKYLFRKEGQNVTLSCEQNLNHDAMYWYRQDPGQGLRLIYYSQIVNDFQKGDIAEGYSVSREKKESFPLTVTSAQKNPTAFYLCASSSVPRVNTEAFFGQGTRLTVV.

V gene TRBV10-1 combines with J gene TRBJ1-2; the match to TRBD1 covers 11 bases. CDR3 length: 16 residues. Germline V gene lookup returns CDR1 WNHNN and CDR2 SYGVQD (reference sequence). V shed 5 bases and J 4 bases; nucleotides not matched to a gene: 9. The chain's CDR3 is CASSPGTGGISYGYTF. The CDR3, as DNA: TGCGCCAGCAGTCCCGGGACAGGGGGAATAAGCTATGGCTACACCTTC.

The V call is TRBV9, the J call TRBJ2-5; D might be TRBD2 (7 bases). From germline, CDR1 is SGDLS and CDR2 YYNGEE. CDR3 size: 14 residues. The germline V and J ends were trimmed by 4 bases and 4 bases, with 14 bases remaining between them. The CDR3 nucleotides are TGTGCCAGCAGCCCCATGGGGGGGGCAGAGACCCAGTACTTC. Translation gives CASSPMGGAETQYF.

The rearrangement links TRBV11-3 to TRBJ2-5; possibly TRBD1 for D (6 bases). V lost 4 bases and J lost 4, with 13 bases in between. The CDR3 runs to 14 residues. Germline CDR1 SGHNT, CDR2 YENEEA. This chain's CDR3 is CASSSQGWGETQYF. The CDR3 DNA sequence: TGTGCCAGCAGCTCCCAGGGGTGGGGAGAGACCCAGTACTTC.

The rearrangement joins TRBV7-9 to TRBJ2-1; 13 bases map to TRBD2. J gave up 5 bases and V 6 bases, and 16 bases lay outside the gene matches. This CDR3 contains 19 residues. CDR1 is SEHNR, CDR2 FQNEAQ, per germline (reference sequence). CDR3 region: CASRSGTSGIPLWDNEQFF. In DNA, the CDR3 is TGTGCCAGCAGATCCGGGACTAGCGGGATCCCTCTGTGGGACAATGAGCAGTTCTTC.